This T cell receptor (beta chain) stems from a study of T cells after yellow fever vaccination. This clonotype showed up many times. The CDR3 has 15 amino acids. Germline CDR1 and CDR2: ENHRY and SYGVKD. Germline trimming cut 3 bases from V and 3 bases from J; bases unmatched to any gene: 6. As TCR cDNA was made by 5'RACE template switching, a universal primer site and UMIs were added. TCRdb processed the 5' RACE reads anew with MiXCR; each CDR3 protein has one entry. The table has approximately 110,000 distinct CDR3 sequences, around 7.4% seen once. The rearrangement joins TRBV10-3 to TRBJ2-3; 7 positions match TRBD2. Sequences were derived from CD4+ T cells sorted from PBMCs, sampled roughly 10 days after the first yellow fever vaccination. This receptor was identified in a man younger than 35 who received the YFV17D yellow fever vaccine. The CDR3 loop is CAISDPGTITDTQYF. For the CDR3, the DNA is TGTGCCATCAGTGACCCCGGGACTATAACAGATACGCAGTATTTT.